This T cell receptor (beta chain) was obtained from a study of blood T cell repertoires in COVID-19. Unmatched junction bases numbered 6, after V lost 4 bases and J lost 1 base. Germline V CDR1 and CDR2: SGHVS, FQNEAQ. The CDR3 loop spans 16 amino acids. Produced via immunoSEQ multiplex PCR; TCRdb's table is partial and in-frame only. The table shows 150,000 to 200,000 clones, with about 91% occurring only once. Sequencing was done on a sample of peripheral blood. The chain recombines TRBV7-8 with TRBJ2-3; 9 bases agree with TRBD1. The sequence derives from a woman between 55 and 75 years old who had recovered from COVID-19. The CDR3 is CASSSTRTGGTDTQYF. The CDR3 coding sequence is TGTGCCAGCAGCTCGACCCGGACAGGGGGCACAGATACGCAGTATTTT.